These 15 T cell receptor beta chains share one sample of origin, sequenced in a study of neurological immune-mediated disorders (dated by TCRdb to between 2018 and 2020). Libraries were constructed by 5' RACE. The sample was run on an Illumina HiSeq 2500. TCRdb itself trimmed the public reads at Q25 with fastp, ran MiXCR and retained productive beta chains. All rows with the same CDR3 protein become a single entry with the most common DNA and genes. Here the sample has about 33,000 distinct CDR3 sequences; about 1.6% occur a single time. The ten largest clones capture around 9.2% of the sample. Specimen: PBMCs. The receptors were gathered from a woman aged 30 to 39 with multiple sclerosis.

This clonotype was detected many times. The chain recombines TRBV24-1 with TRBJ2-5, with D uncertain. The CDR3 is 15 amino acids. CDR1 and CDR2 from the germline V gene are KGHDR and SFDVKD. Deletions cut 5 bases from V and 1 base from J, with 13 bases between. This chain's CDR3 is CATSAPGTRQETQYF. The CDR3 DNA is TGTGCCACCAGTGCACCGGGCACCCGCCAAGAGACCCAGTACTTC.

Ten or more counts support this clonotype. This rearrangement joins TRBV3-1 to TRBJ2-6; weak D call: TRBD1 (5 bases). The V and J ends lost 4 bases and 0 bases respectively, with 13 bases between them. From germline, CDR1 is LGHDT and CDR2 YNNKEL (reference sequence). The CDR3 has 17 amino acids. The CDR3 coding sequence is TGTGCCAGCAGCCCCAAGGGAACAGGCTCTGGGGCCAACGTCCTGACTTTC. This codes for CASSPKGTGSGANVLTF. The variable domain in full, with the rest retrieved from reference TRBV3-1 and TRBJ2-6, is DTAVSQTPKYLVTQMGNDKSIKCEQNLGHDTMYWYKQDSKKFLKIMFSYNNKELIINETVPNRFSPKSPDKAHLNLHINSLELGDSAVYFCASSPKGTGSGANVLTFGAGSRLTVL.

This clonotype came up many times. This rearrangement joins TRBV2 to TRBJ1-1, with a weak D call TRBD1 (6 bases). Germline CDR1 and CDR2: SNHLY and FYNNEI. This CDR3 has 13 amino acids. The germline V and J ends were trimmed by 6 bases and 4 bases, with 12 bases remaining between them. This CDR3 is CASRTGLATEAFF. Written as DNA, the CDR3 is TGTGCCAGCAGAACAGGGCTCGCCACTGAAGCTTTCTTT.

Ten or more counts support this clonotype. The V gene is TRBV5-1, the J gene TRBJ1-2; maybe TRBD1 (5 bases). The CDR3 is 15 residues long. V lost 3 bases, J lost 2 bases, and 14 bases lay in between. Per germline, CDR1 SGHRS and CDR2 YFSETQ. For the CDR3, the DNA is TGCGCCAGCAGCTCTGAGGGGAGGCCCAACTATGGCTACACCTTC. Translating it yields CASSSEGRPNYGYTF.

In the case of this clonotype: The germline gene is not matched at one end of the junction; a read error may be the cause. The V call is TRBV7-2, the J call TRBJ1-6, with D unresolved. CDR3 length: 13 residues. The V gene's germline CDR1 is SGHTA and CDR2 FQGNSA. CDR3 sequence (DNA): TGTGCCAGCAGCTCCTACGATGATTCAACCCTCAACTTT. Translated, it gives CASSSYDDSTLNF.

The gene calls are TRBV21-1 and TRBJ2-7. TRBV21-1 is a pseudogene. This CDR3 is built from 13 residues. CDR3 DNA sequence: TGTGCCAGCAGCAAGGACAGTTCCTACGAGCAGTACTTC. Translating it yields CASSKDSSYEQYF.

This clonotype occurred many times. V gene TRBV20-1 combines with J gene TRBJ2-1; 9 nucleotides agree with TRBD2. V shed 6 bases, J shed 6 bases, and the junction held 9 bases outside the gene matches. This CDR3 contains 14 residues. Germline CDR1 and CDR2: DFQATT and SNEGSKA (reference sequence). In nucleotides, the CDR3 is TGCAGTGCCACTGGCGGGGGGGTTCTCAATGAGCAGTTCTTC. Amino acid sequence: CSATGGGVLNEQFF.

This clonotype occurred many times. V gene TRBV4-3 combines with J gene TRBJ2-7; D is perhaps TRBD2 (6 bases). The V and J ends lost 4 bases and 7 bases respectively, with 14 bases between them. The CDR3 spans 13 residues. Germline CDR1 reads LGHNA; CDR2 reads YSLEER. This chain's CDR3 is CASSLGTPREQYF. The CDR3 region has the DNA TGCGCCAGCAGCCTTGGGACTCCCCGGGAGCAGTACTTC.

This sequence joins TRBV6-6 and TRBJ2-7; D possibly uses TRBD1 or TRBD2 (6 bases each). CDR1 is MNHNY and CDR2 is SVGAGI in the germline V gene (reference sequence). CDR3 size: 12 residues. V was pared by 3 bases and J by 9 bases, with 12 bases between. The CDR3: CASSYGGHRQYF. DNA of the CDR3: TGTGCCAGCAGTTATGGGGGGCACAGGCAGTACTTC.

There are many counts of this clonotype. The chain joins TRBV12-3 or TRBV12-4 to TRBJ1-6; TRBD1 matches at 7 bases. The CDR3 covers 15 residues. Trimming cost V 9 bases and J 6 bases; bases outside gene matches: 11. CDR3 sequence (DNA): TGTGCCAGTAAACCGACGGGGACAGTTAATTCACCCCTCCACTTT. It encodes CASKPTGTVNSPLHF.

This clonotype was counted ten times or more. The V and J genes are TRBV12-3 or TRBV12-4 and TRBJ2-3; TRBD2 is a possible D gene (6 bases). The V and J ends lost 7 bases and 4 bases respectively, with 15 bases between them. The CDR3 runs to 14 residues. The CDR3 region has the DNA TGTGCCAGCACCCTACCGGGGGTGGCAGATACGCAGTATTTT. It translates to CASTLPGVADTQYF.

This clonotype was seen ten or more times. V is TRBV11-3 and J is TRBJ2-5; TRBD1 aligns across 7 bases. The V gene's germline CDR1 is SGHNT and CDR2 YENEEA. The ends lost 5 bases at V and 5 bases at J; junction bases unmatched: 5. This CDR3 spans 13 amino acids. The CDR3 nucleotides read TGTGCCAGCAGCCGAGACAGGGCGGAGACCCAGTACTTC. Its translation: CASSRDRAETQYF.

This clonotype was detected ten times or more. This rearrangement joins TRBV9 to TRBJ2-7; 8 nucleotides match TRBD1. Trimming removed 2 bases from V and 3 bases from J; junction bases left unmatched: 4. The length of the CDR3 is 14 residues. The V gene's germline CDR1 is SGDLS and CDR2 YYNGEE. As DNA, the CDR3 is TGTGCCAGCAGCGTTGGGACAGGTTTCTACGAGCAGTACTTC. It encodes CASSVGTGFYEQYF.

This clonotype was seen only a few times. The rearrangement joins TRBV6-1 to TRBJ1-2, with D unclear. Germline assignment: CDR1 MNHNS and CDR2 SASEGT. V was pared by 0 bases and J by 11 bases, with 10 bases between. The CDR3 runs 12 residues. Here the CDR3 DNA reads TGTGCCAGCAGTGAAGCTGCACGGAGGTACACCTTC. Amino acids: CASSEAARRYTF.

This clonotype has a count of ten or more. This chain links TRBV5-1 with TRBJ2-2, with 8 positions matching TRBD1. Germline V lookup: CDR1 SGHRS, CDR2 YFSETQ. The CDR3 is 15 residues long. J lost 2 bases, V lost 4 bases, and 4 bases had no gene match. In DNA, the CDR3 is TGCGCCAGCAGCAGGGACAGGCTAAACACCGGGGAGCTGTTTTTT. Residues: CASSRDRLNTGELFF.